This T cell receptor beta chain was obtained from a study of T cell repertoires in cytomegalovirus infection. Study as a whole: Through public TCR beta signatures, both CMV infection and matching HLA type were indicated. Overall study results and limits: It was HLA-C-restricted CMV-specific TCR beta clonotypes that dominated the response ex vivo. Carriers of CMV plus the relevant HLA were identified by cumulative public TCR beta family frequency.

There are many counts of this clonotype. Its antigen is undetermined. The CDR3 is 16 amino acids. CDR1 is SEHNR, CDR2 FQNEAQ, per germline (reference sequence). V lost 5 bases, J lost 3 bases, and 5 bases stayed unmatched. TCRdb redid the calling of the reads with MiXCR, one entry per CDR3 protein. The data contain more than 150,000 distinct CDR3 sequences, around 20% of them seen just once; the ten biggest clones take up around 3.1%. This TCR derives from a human donor in good health (CMV status not recorded). Some clones in this sample may be carry-over from other donors' samples. The sequenced sample was PBMCs. The chain uses TRBV7-9 and TRBJ2-1, with 12 bases matching TRBD2. CDR3 DNA sequence: TGTGCCAGCAGCGGGAGGACTAGCGGGAACTACAATGAGCAGTTCTTC. Its protein product is CASSGRTSGNYNEQFF.